This entry lists 7 T cell receptor beta chains sequenced from one sample in a study of OX40 agonist ivuxolimab in advanced cancers. Method: immunoSEQ multiplex PCR; TCRdb's copy keeps in-frame clones and lacks some. The sample holds 40,000 to 60,000 clones; around nine tenths are singletons and the top ten take under 2.5%. The specimen comprised CD4+ or CD8+ T cells sorted from blood, sampled in a trial of the OX40 agonist ivuxolimab. These TCRs come from an adult with an advanced solid tumor such as melanoma, head and neck, liver or kidney cancer.

The chain combines TRBV25-1 with TRBJ2-5, with a possible D match to TRBD1 (5 bases). Germline loops: CDR1 MGHDK, CDR2 SYGVNS. Trimming left V 1 base short and J 0 bases short, with 9 bases between. CDR3 length: 15 amino acids. The chain's CDR3 is CASSESTDYQETQYF. DNA for the CDR3: TGTGCCAGCAGTGAATCGACAGACTACCAAGAGACCCAGTACTTC.

J is TRBJ2-5 and V is TRBV5-8; D is tentatively TRBD1 or TRBD2 (6 bases each). CDR1 and CDR2 from the germline V gene are SGHTS and YDEGEE. CDR3 length: 15 amino acids. The V end lost 1 base, the J end lost 5 bases, and 15 bases lay between the germline ends. The CDR3 DNA is TGTGCCAGCAGCTTGTTTGGGGGGCCGGGGGAGACCCAGTACTTC. Its protein is CASSLFGGPGETQYF.

The chain combines TRBV5-1 with TRBJ2-5; D is undetermined. V lost 0 bases to trimming and J lost 5 bases, with 8 bases between them. CDR1 SGHRS and CDR2 YFSETQ come from the germline V gene. This CDR3 is 13 amino acids long. This chain's CDR3 is CASSLGGIETQYF. CDR3 bases: TGCGCCAGCAGCTTGGGGGGTATCGAGACCCAGTACTTC.

V usage is TRBV19 and J usage is TRBJ1-5; D may be TRBD1 (5 bases). In germline, CDR1 is LNHDA, CDR2 SQIVND (reference sequence). This CDR3 region has 20 residues. The V end lost 5 bases, the J end lost 1 base, and 27 bases lay between the germline ends. CDR3 DNA: TGTGCCAGTAGTGCCTTCTGGGACGTGGTGGCCGAGAGCAGCAATCAGCCCCAGCATTTT. Amino acids: CASSAFWDVVAESSNQPQHF.

The V call is TRBV5-1, the J call TRBJ2-3; TRBD1 matches at 8 bases. The CDR3 runs 15 residues. The germline CDR1 and CDR2 sequences are SGHRS and YFSETQ. Germline trimming cut 3 bases from V and 3 bases from J; bases unmatched to any gene: 6. CDR3 sequence reads: CASSSGQGWTDTQYF. The CDR3 nucleotides are TGCGCCAGCAGCTCCGGACAGGGATGGACAGATACGCAGTATTTT.

The chain couples TRBV7-9 to TRBJ1-1; no definite D call. Trimming pared 3 bases from V and 7 bases from J, leaving 9 bases between. From germline, CDR1 is SEHNR and CDR2 FQNEAQ (reference sequence). This CDR3 comprises 12 residues. The chain's CDR3 is CASSFNLIEAFF. CDR3 sequence (DNA): TGTGCCAGCAGCTTTAATTTGATTGAAGCTTTCTTT.

On this clone itself: Possible read error: a much larger clone is one base away. This sample includes further DNA sequences coding for the same CDR3. The chain employs TRBV4-1 and TRBJ2-5; D perhaps matches TRBD2 (5 bases). Germline CDR1 reads MGHRA; CDR2 reads YSYEKL. The V and J ends lost 1 base and 5 bases respectively, with 8 bases between them. CDR3 length: 13 amino acids. The CDR3 coding sequence is TGCGCCAGCAGCCAAGTAACGGGGGAGACCCAGTACTTC. Translating gives CASSQVTGETQYF.